What follows describes a single T cell receptor beta chain. It has no known antigen specificity. Per-base qualities were not stored, and no clone one base away is much larger. This sample is part of a study of beta chain features in type 1 diabetes (dated by TCRdb to 2016 to 2019). Context from the whole study: Mean age, gender distribution, total cell number and subset yield did not differ between patients and healthy donors. The study compared TCRB repertoires of sorted circulating CD4+ T cell subsets between recently diagnosed type 1 diabetes patients and matched healthy donors. Regulatory and stem cell-like memory subsets were obtained from only 8 patients and roughly 8 healthy donors, while naive and central memory subsets were obtained from all 28 donors. A total of roughly 98,000,000 sorted cells were examined across all samples, and RNA yield correlated strongly with the number of cells per subset.

Deletion took 0 bases off V and 2 bases off J, with a span of 10 bases between the germline ends. The germline V gene gives CDR1 as SGHAT and CDR2 as FQNNGV. Its CDR3 holds 15 amino acids, cysteine through phenylalanine. Only the CDR3 DNA is retained, 45 bases long and in frame from the first base. The High Capacity cDNA Reverse Transcription Kit was used to reverse transcribe all of the isolated RNA, meaning that expressed TCRB transcripts were what got sequenced. Deep immunoSEQ sequencing was performed on naive, central memory and regulatory T cell samples, with an average of about 3.57 million total reads per sample. Sorted cells were lysed in RLT buffer, and RNA was extracted using DNase-treated RNeasy Micro or Mini kits according to cell number. Each cell subset was processed on its own to prevent cross-contamination, while patient and healthy donor samples were processed together. The immunoSEQ multiplex PCR was used to amplify TCRB sequences from cDNA, yielding 87-bp fragments that span the CDR3 region. Sequencing of the amplicons was performed on the Illumina HiSeq platform. The published analysis was carried out like this. PCR bias was corrected computationally using synthetic template baselines, and reads within Hamming distance 2 were collapsed, with unmergeable singletons discarded. Reads were aligned against IMGT so that V, D and J genes, CDR3 length and insertions or deletions at six rearrangement sites could be assigned. Clonotype counts were normalized to sorted cell number within each subset before computing true diversity and Gini coefficients with the tcR R package. Repertoire sharing was quantified using the overlap coefficient calculated on TCRB nucleotide sequences. TCRdb limited this immuneACCESS table to in-frame rearrangements with V and J called. A share of clones is missing; checked studies link under half to unresolved V genes, and the rest is unexplained. V, J and clone size are taken as reported in that table, and D and trimming were inferred from the DNA itself. Within this sample are about 140,000 clones, with approximately 9.8% of them counted one time only. Less than 0.85% of the sample is taken by the ten largest.

What the authors observed across the whole study: PCR may preferentially amplify shorter templates, but because patient and control samples were amplified and corrected together, any resulting skew would affect both groups equally. The naive, central memory and regulatory TCRB repertoires appeared to resemble one another more closely among patients than among healthy donors. Sequencing cDNA rather than genomic DNA could over-represent highly expressing activated cells, although activation and CD3 levels did not differ between groups. Because small numbers of individuals were included in the HLA sub-analyses, any influence of HLA type on TCRB rearrangement was left unresolved. Patients with type 1 diabetes made fewer insertions and deleted more nucleotides at VDJ recombination sites, implying thymic rearrangement abnormalities. A moderate but significant shortening of TCRB CDR3 length was observed in type 1 diabetes patients in all four CD4+ subsets.

From each donor, a single peripheral blood sample of roughly 0.11 L on average was drawn into heparinised tubes. A BD FACSAria II and a panel including CD45RO, CCR7, CD25, CD127, CD95 and CD27 were used to sort naive, central memory, regulatory and stem cell-like memory CD4+ T cells. All sorted populations exceeded 95% purity. Right away, PBMCs were isolated by Lymphoprep density gradient centrifugation and were stained directly, with no culture step. Samples were stained and sorted in pairs, with one healthy donor and one patient per experiment, so that batch effects were minimized. The source is a woman in her 40s in good health. The sample was central memory CD4+ T cells from blood. The V gene is TRBV11-2 and the J gene is TRBJ2-5; possibly the D gene is TRBD1, per 6 matching bases. The CDR3 protein is CASSLEQGLQETQYF. The DNA sequence is as follows: TGTGCCAGCAGCTTAGAACAGGGCCTGCAAGAGACCCAGTACTTC.